This T cell receptor beta chain was documented in a study of blood T cell repertoires in COVID-19. Study context: Samples taken during acute and convalescent COVID-19 were collected in the United States, Italy and Spain. Sources were T cells, B-cell-depleted T cells, or PBMCs; the material itself was cDNA or gDNA.

CDR1 MRHNA and CDR2 SNTAGT come from the germline V gene. J gave up 1 base and V 4 bases, and 3 bases lay outside the gene matches. This CDR3 contains 17 residues. Repertoires were generated with immunoSEQ multiplex PCR, while TCRdb's copy carries only in-frame clones and drops some. The table shows 70,000 to 100,000 clones, with 85% to 90% occurring only once. A single count supports this clone. This TCR was sampled from a woman aged 80 or over with active or convalescent COVID-19. Sequenced sample: peripheral blood. The chain recombines TRBV6-4 with TRBJ2-2, with 13 bases that match TRBD2. The CDR3 loop is CASSALAGGMNTGELFF. The DNA for the CDR3 is TGTGCCAGCAGTGCACTAGCGGGAGGGATGAACACCGGGGAGCTGTTTTTT.